Following are 28 T cell receptor beta chains from one sample sequenced in a study of identical twins. TCRdb reprocessed the 5' RACE reads with MiXCR, giving one entry per CDR3 protein. This table holds under 800,000 distinct CDR3 sequences, 21% found once. This sample also appeared in a second study, on T cells expressing NK-cell markers.

The sequenced sample was PBMCs. The receptors were sampled from a woman aged 18-29 years in good health.

This clonotype turned up a few times. The J gene is TRBJ2-7, the V gene TRBV20-1; 11 nucleotides line up with TRBD2. Germline lookup yields CDR1 DFQATT and CDR2 SNEGSKA (reference sequence). This CDR3 region has 14 residues. Trimming at V came to 6 bases and at J to 2 bases, leaving 6 bases not matched to a gene. CDR3 sequence reads: CSATTSGGAYEQYF. DNA for the CDR3: TGCAGTGCCACTACTAGCGGGGGAGCCTACGAGCAGTACTTC.

This clonotype occurred a few times. V gene TRBV7-2 combines with J gene TRBJ2-1, with TRBD2 as a possible D gene (6 bases). Trimming took off 3 bases at V and 2 bases at J, with 14 bases between the two ends. CDR3 size: 16 residues. In germline, CDR1 is SGHTA, CDR2 FQGNSA. CDR3: CASSFSGTSTYNEQFF. The DNA for the CDR3 is TGTGCCAGCAGCTTCTCCGGGACTTCGACCTACAATGAGCAGTTCTTC.

The sample holds many counts of this clonotype. V usage is TRBV7-9 and J usage is TRBJ1-1; D is uncertain. The CDR3 sequence is 12 residues long. Looked up from germline, CDR1 is SEHNR and CDR2 is FQNEAQ (reference sequence). The ends were cut back, 5 bases at V and 8 bases at J, with 12 bases in the middle. CDR3 protein: CASSPGGPEAFF. The CDR3 DNA sequence: TGTGCCAGCAGCCCCGGAGGTCCCGAAGCTTTCTTT. The full variable domain, in which reference TRBV7-9 and TRBJ1-1 provide the parts outside the CDR3, is DTGVSQNPRHKITKRGQNVTFRCDPISEHNRLYWYRQTLGQGPEFLTYFQNEAQLEKSRLLSDRFSAERPKGSFSTLEIQRTEQGDSAMYLCASSPGGPEAFFGQGTRLTVV.

This clonotype was detected only a few times. The J gene is TRBJ1-5, the V gene TRBV10-3; 8 bases match TRBD1. Trimming removed 6 bases from V and 5 bases from J; junction bases left unmatched: 6. CDR1 and CDR2 (germline): ENHRY, SYGVKD. The CDR3 covers 14 residues. The chain's CDR3 is CAISGQGGDQPQHF. CDR3 DNA: TGTGCCATCAGCGGACAGGGAGGCGATCAGCCCCAGCATTTT.

The DNA of the CDR3 is TGCAGCGTTGACTCCAGGGACCGAGGCTACACCTTC. This sequence encodes CSVDSRDRGYTF. The chain carries TRBV29-1 and TRBJ1-2; perhaps TRBD1 as D (5 bases). V was clipped by 3 bases and J by 8 bases, with 13 bases between them. The CDR3 sequence is 12 residues long. Looked up from germline, CDR1 is SQVTM and CDR2 is ANQGSEA.

The chain carries TRBV12-3 or TRBV12-4 and TRBJ1-2, with TRBD1 matching over 10 bases. This CDR3 has 15 residues. The V segment lost 7 bases and the J segment 2 bases; nucleotides outside the gene matches: 7. CDR3 amino acids: CASKVGTGVNYGYTF. In DNA form, the CDR3 reads TGTGCCAGCAAGGTGGGGACAGGGGTAAACTATGGCTACACCTTC.

This clonotype was seen more than once but under ten times. The rearrangement uses TRBV7-2 and TRBJ1-5; tentatively, D is TRBD1 (5 bases). The CDR3 spans 13 residues. V was pared by 4 bases and J by 3 bases, with 7 bases between. CDR1 SGHTA and CDR2 FQGNSA come from the germline V gene. The CDR3 sequence is CASSSGYNQPQHF. Written as DNA, the CDR3 is TGTGCCAGCAGCTCAGGGTACAATCAGCCCCAGCATTTT.

Many counts were recorded for this clonotype. This chain joins TRBV5-1 and TRBJ1-1, with a tentative D call TRBD1 (5 bases). V was shortened by 3 bases and J by 0 bases, with 15 bases between the two germline ends. This CDR3 has 16 amino acids. Germline lookup yields CDR1 SGHRS and CDR2 YFSETQ. The CDR3 bases are TGCGCCAGCAGCTGGGGCGTGGCAGGATTGAACACTGAAGCTTTCTTT. Protein sequence: CASSWGVAGLNTEAFF.

This clonotype was counted a single time. The rearrangement joins TRBV11-2 to TRBJ2-1; a possible D gene is TRBD2 (5 bases). Between the trimmed V and J ends, which lost 5 bases and 4 bases, there was a span of 18 bases. The germline CDR1 and CDR2 sequences are SGHAT and FQNNGV. The CDR3 totals 16 residues. CDR3 residues: CASSGSPDADYNEQFF. The CDR3 bases are TGTGCCAGCAGCGGGAGTCCCGATGCAGATTACAATGAGCAGTTCTTC.

V usage is TRBV6-2 or TRBV6-3 and J usage is TRBJ2-7; the D is unclear. Germline V gives CDR1 MNHEY, CDR2 SVGEGT. CDR3 length equals 11 residues. V lost 7 bases and J 6 bases, leaving 10 bases between the germline ends. CDR3 sequence (DNA): TGTGCCAGCACCGGCTTCCTCGAGCAGTACTTC. As protein: CASTGFLEQYF.

This clonotype was picked up a small number of times. This chain uses TRBV7-9 with TRBJ1-1, with unresolved D. The V and J ends lost 2 bases and 7 bases respectively, with 8 bases between them. This CDR3 contains 12 residues. Germline V CDR1 and CDR2: SEHNR, FQNEAQ (reference sequence). The chain's CDR3 is CASSLNRGEAFF. CDR3 in DNA: TGTGCCAGCAGCTTAAATCGGGGTGAAGCTTTCTTT.

This chain's CDR3 is CASSQGFGTGGWYTEAFF. CDR3 nucleotides: TGTGCCAGCAGCCAAGGTTTTGGGACAGGGGGTTGGTACACTGAAGCTTTCTTT. The V gene is TRBV3-1, the J gene TRBJ1-1; TRBD1 matches at 11 bases. CDR1 and CDR2 from the germline V gene are LGHDT and YNNKEL (reference sequence). V lost 1 base and J lost 3; bases outside the gene matches: 10. The CDR3 runs 18 residues.

This clonotype has only one observation. The V gene is TRBV6-2 or TRBV6-3, the J gene TRBJ2-1; no firm D call. Trimming removed 7 bases from V and 0 bases from J, with 10 bases in between. This CDR3 region has 14 residues. Germline values: CDR1 MNHEY, CDR2 SVGEGT. The CDR3 nucleotides read TGTGCCAGCATAGGTGTTAGCTCCTACAATGAGCAGTTCTTC. This translates into CASIGVSSYNEQFF.

This clonotype was seen a few times. The CDR3 sequence: CASSPPRDYERDADTQYF. Written as DNA, the CDR3 is TGTGCCAGCAGCCCCCCCCGGGACTACGAGCGGGACGCAGATACGCAGTATTTT. This chain links TRBV9 with TRBJ2-3; 7 bases line up with TRBD2. In germline, CDR1 is SGDLS, CDR2 YYNGEE. The CDR3 contains 18 residues. V shed 4 bases, J shed 4 bases, and the junction held 18 bases outside the gene matches.

The V gene is TRBV12-3 or TRBV12-4, the J gene TRBJ2-7; D may match TRBD1 or TRBD2 (5 bases each). V was shortened by 6 bases and J by 4 bases, with 10 bases between the two germline ends. This CDR3 region has 12 residues. DNA of the CDR3: TGTGCCAGCAGCTGGGGGTATTACGAGCAGTACTTC. Protein: CASSWGYYEQYF.

This clonotype was counted a few times. The rearrangement uses TRBV5-1 and TRBJ1-1; D is undetermined. The CDR3 has 14 amino acids. The V end was cut by 4 bases, the J end by 1 base, with 11 bases between. The germline V gene has CDR1 SGHRS and CDR2 YFSETQ. This chain's CDR3 is CASSAWWGNTEAFF. CDR3 in DNA: TGCGCCAGCAGCGCGTGGTGGGGGAACACTGAAGCTTTCTTT.

V and J are TRBV12-3 or TRBV12-4 and TRBJ2-7; D unclear. This CDR3 comprises 13 residues. V lost 6 bases and J lost 7, with 16 bases in between. The CDR3: CASSLESYAEQYF. Here the CDR3 DNA reads TGTGCCAGCAGCCTCGAGTCGTATGCGGAGCAGTACTTC.

In this sample, this clonotype turned up a few times. V is TRBV20-1 and J is TRBJ2-2; TRBD1 is a possible D gene (6 bases). Trimming cost V 6 bases and J 5 bases, with 13 bases left between them. Germline CDR1 is DFQATT and CDR2 is SNEGSKA (reference sequence). This CDR3 has 13 amino acids. CDR3 coding DNA: TGCAGTGCCTACCGAGGGGGAACCGGGGAGCTGTTTTTT. Protein: CSAYRGGTGELFF.

The V call is TRBV20-1, the J call TRBJ2-5; 11 nucleotides match TRBD2. The CDR3 has 15 residues. Unmatched junction bases numbered 8, after V lost 5 bases and J lost 3 bases. The V gene's germline CDR1 is DFQATT and CDR2 SNEGSKA (reference sequence). CDR3 region: CSAQKPGLAEETQYF. The CDR3 nucleotides are TGCAGTGCTCAAAAACCGGGACTAGCGGAAGAGACCCAGTACTTC.

This clonotype came up a few times. J is TRBJ2-1 and V is TRBV6-5, with 12 bases aligning to TRBD1. Trimming removed 4 bases from V and 9 bases from J; junction bases left unmatched: 7. Germline V CDR1 and CDR2: MNHEY, SVGAGI. The CDR3 has 15 residues. The CDR3 DNA is TGTGCCAGCAGTTCCCCGGGACAGGGGGCGTTTGAGCAGTTCTTC. This translates into CASSSPGQGAFEQFF.

This clonotype was seen a few times. The rearrangement links TRBV29-1 to TRBJ2-7; D is unclear. Germline CDR1 is SQVTM and CDR2 is ANQGSEA. V gave up 1 base and J gave up 2 bases, with 12 bases separating them. CDR3 size: 14 residues. The CDR3 loop reads CSVEVPTATYEQYF. DNA for the CDR3: TGCAGCGTTGAAGTTCCGACGGCGACCTACGAGCAGTACTTC.

The CDR3 loop reads CAISDLLGATGELFF. In nucleotides, the CDR3 is TGTGCCATCAGTGACTTGCTAGGGGCAACCGGGGAGCTGTTTTTT. The rearrangement links TRBV10-3 to TRBJ2-2; possible D gene TRBD1, 5 bases. Germline assignment: CDR1 ENHRY and CDR2 SYGVKD. V was clipped by 3 bases and J by 5 bases, with 13 bases between them. The CDR3 contains 15 residues.

J is TRBJ2-7 and V is TRBV20-1; 13 bases fit TRBD2. The junction had 4 bases not matched to a gene; V was cut back by 5 bases and J by 3 bases. From germline, CDR1 is DFQATT and CDR2 SNEGSKA (reference sequence). This CDR3 comprises 14 residues. CDR3 amino acids: CSAAGTSGDYEQYF. The CDR3 region has the DNA TGCAGTGCTGCCGGGACTAGCGGGGACTACGAGCAGTACTTC.

The table lists this clonotype with many counts. The chain joins TRBV12-3 or TRBV12-4 to TRBJ1-5; D uncertain. V was clipped by 3 bases and J by 6 bases, with 12 bases between them. The length of the CDR3 is 14 residues. The CDR3 is CASSLTMGSQPQHF. The CDR3 nucleotides are TGTGCCAGCAGTTTGACTATGGGGAGTCAGCCCCAGCATTTT.

The rearrangement uses TRBV15 and TRBJ2-1; 10 nucleotides match TRBD1. The CDR3 runs 16 residues. CDR1 LNHNV and CDR2 YYDKDF come from the germline V gene (reference sequence). The trim removed 2 bases at V and 9 bases at J, leaving 10 bases unmatched. CDR3 in amino acids: CATSRTSGTGAGEQFF. CDR3 nucleotides: TGTGCCACCAGCAGAACATCCGGGACAGGGGCAGGTGAGCAGTTCTTC.

This clonotype was picked up a small number of times. The V and J genes are TRBV5-1 and TRBJ2-3; 7 bases line up with TRBD2. From germline, CDR1 is SGHRS and CDR2 YFSETQ. This CDR3 contains 18 residues. V was clipped by 0 bases and J by 3 bases; unmatched bases: 13. This chain's CDR3 is CASSLGRLAIRRTDTQYF. In DNA, the CDR3 is TGCGCCAGCAGCTTGGGAAGACTAGCAATTAGGAGGACAGATACGCAGTATTTT.

V and J are TRBV11-2 and TRBJ1-1; TRBD1 agrees at 7 bases. Germline trimming cut 5 bases from V and 0 bases from J; bases unmatched to any gene: 6. CDR3 length: 15 amino acids. The germline gives CDR1 SGHAT, CDR2 FQNNGV. CDR3 DNA sequence: TGTGCCAGCAGCCTCCAGGGGGTTGTGAACACTGAAGCTTTCTTT. Translating it yields CASSLQGVVNTEAFF.

Only a few counts were recorded for this clonotype. The chain employs TRBV11-2 and TRBJ2-4; 9 positions match TRBD1. V shed 4 bases, J shed 1 base, and the junction held 11 bases outside the gene matches. The V gene's germline CDR1 is SGHAT and CDR2 FQNNGV. CDR3 length equals 18 residues. CDR3: CASSSRDRAVVAKNIQYF. The CDR3 bases are TGTGCCAGCAGCTCCAGGGACAGGGCTGTAGTGGCCAAAAACATTCAGTACTTC.